This TCR beta chain was profiled in a study of CXCR3 chemokines and chemotherapy response in bladder cancer. Trimming cost V 1 base and J 0 bases, with 8 bases left between them. Germline-derived CDR1 and CDR2 are SGDLS and YYNGEE. This CDR3 contains 15 residues. Using its own MiXCR run on the PCR reads, TCRdb lists one record per CDR3 protein. The data show 2,500 to 3,500 distinct CDR3 sequences, over 8.5% seen once. Sample collection occurred from a patient whose treatment included neoadjuvant chemotherapy. This sequence was found in a human donor with bladder cancer that responded to neoadjuvant chemotherapy. The chain carries TRBV9 and TRBJ2-1; no firm D call. The DNA for the CDR3 is TGTGCCAGCAGCGTATACTCGAGCTCCTACAATGAGCAGTTCTTC. Amino acid sequence: CASSVYSSSYNEQFF.